The 7 T cell receptor beta chains given below trace back to one sample, sequenced in a study of blood T cell repertoires in COVID-19. TCRdb keeps only in-frame clones here, not all; method: immunoSEQ multiplex PCR. The sample yields about 210,000 clones, 88% seen once. Sequencing input: peripheral blood. Receptors originate from a man between 18 and 29 years old with active or convalescent COVID-19.

The chain couples TRBV29-1 to TRBJ2-3; 10 nucleotides match TRBD2. CDR3 size: 16 residues. Per germline, CDR1 SQVTM and CDR2 ANQGSEA. Losses at the gene ends were 4 bases for V and 6 bases for J; bases not matched to a gene: 13. The CDR3 DNA sequence: TGCAGCGTTGCTTTATCGGCTAGCGGGGGTATGGATACGCAGTATTTT. Its translation: CSVALSASGGMDTQYF.

The V call is TRBV9, the J call TRBJ2-2; weak D call: TRBD1 (6 bases). The CDR3 runs to 16 residues. Trimming removed 4 bases from V and 2 bases from J, with 15 bases in between. Germline lookup yields CDR1 SGDLS and CDR2 YYNGEE. The CDR3: CASSLLTGRNTGELFF. The DNA of the CDR3 is TGTGCCAGCAGCCTCCTGACAGGTAGAAACACCGGGGAGCTGTTTTTT.

This chain uses TRBV6-5 with TRBJ1-3; TRBD1 is a possible D gene (6 bases). Germline CDR1 MNHEY, CDR2 SVGAGI. V was cut by 5 bases and J by 2 bases, with 13 bases left in between. This CDR3 is built from 15 residues. The CDR3 is CASSLSGETGNTIYF. The CDR3 nucleotides read TGTGCCAGCAGTCTATCAGGGGAGACTGGAAACACCATATATTTT.

In its sample, this clone was seen a few times. Written as DNA, the CDR3 is TGCGCCAGCAGCCACCAACCCAGGGCTAGCGGGAGGGCCCAAGAGACCCAGTACTTC. Protein sequence: CASSHQPRASGRAQETQYF. The gene calls are TRBV4-1 and TRBJ2-5; 12 bases align to TRBD2. Germline-derived CDR1 and CDR2 are MGHRA and YSYEKL. This CDR3 has 19 amino acids. Trimming took 3 bases from V and 1 from J; bases not matched to a gene: 12.

V usage is TRBV29-1 and J usage is TRBJ2-3; TRBD2 aligns across 13 bases. This CDR3 region has 17 residues. Germline V gene lookup returns CDR1 SQVTM and CDR2 ANQGSEA. Unmatched junction bases numbered 3, after V lost 0 bases and J lost 0 bases. DNA of the CDR3: TGCAGCGTTGAAGATGGGACTAGCGGGAAAAGCACAGATACGCAGTATTTT. Translating gives CSVEDGTSGKSTDTQYF.

V and J are TRBV27 and TRBJ2-3; 7 bases map to TRBD2. After removal of 6 bases from V and 8 bases from J, the junction contained 8 bases not matched to a gene. The CDR3 sequence is 13 residues long. Germline values: CDR1 MNHEY, CDR2 SMNVEV (reference sequence). The CDR3 here is CASSLTPSGTQYF. CDR3 DNA sequence: TGTGCCAGCAGCCTAACCCCTAGCGGTACGCAGTATTTT.

The chain has TRBV11-3 and TRBJ2-1; 9 bases are a match to TRBD2. V lost 9 bases to trimming and J lost 4 bases; unmatched junction nucleotides: 4. The CDR3 is 13 amino acids. CDR1 SGHNT and CDR2 YENEEA come from the germline V gene. CDR3 coding DNA: TGTGCCAGTAGCGGGGGCCTTTACAATGAGCAGTTCTTC. Amino acids: CASSGGLYNEQFF.